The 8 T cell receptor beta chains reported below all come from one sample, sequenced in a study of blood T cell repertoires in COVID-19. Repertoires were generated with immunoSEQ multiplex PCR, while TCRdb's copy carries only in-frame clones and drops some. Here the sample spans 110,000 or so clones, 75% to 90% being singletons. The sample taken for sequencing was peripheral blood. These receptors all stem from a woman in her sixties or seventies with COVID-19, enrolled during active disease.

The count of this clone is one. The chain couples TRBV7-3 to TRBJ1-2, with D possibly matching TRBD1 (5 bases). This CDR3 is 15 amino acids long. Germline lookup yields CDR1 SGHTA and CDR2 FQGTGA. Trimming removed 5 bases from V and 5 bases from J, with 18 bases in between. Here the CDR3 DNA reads TGTGCCAGCAGCCCTCGACAGCCTCGGGTTTATGGCTACACCTTC. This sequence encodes CASSPRQPRVYGYTF.

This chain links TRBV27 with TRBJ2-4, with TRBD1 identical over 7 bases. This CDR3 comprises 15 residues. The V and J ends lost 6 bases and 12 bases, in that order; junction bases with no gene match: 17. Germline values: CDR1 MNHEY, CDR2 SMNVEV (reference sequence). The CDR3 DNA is TGTGCCAGCAGCCCCTACCCGGGACAGACTTTAAATCAGTACTTC. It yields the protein CASSPYPGQTLNQYF.

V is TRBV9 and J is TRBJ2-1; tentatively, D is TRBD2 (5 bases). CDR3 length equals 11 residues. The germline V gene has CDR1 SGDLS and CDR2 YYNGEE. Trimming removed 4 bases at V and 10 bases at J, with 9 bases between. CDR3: CASSTRGEQFF. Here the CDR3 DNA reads TGTGCCAGCAGCACCCGAGGGGAGCAGTTCTTC. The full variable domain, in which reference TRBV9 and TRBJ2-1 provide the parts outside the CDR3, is DSGVTQTPKHLITATGQRVTLRCSPRSGDLSVYWYQQSLDQGLQFLIQYYNGEERAKGNILERFSAQQFPDLHSELNLSSLELGDSALYFCASSTRGEQFFGPGTRLTVL.

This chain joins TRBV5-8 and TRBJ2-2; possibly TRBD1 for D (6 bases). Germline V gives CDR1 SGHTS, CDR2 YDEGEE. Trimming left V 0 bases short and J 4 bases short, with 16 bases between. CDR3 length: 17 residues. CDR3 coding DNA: TGTGCCAGCAGCTTGGAATCAGGGGAAGTGATCACCGGGGAGCTGTTTTTT. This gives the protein CASSLESGEVITGELFF.

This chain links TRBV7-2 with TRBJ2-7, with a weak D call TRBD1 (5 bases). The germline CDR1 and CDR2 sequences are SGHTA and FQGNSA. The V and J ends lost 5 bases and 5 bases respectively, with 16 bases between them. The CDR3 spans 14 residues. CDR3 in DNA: TGTGCCAGCAGCCCCGTGGGGCCCAGGGACGAGCAGTACTTC. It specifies CASSPVGPRDEQYF.

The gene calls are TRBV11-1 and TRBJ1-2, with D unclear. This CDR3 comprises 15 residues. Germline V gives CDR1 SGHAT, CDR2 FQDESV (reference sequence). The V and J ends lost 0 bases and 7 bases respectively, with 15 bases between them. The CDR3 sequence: CASSLAGDGFGGYTF. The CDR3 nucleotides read TGTGCCAGCAGCTTAGCGGGAGATGGGTTCGGTGGCTACACCTTC.

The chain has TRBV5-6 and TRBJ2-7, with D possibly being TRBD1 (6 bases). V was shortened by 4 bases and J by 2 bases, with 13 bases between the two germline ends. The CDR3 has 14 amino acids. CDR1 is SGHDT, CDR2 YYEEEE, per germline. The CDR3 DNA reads TGTGCCAGCAGCCAACCGGGACAAACCTACGAGCAGTACTTC. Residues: CASSQPGQTYEQYF.

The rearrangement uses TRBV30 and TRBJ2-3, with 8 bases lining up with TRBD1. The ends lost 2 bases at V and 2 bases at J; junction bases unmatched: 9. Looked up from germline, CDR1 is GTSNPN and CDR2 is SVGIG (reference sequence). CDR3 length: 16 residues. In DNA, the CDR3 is TGTGCCTGGAGTCTACTGGACAGGGACGACACAGATACGCAGTATTTT. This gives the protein CAWSLLDRDDTDTQYF.